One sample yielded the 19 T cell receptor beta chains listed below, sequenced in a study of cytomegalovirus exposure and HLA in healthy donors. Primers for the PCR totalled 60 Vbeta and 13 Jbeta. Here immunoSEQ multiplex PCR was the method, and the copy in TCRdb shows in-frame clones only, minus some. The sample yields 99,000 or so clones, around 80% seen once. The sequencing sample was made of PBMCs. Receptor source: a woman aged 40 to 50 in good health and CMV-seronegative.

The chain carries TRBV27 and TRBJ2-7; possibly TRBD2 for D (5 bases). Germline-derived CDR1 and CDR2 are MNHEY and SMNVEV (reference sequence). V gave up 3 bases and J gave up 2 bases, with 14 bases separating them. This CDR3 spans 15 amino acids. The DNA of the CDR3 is TGTGCCAGCAGTTTGATTGGCGGAGGACCCTACGAGCAGTACTTC. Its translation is CASSLIGGGPYEQYF.

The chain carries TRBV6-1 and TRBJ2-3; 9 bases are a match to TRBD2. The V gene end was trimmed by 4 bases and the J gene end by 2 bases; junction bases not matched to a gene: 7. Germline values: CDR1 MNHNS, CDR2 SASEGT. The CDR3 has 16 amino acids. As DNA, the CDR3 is TGTGCCAGCAGTGTTCGCGTAGCGGGAGTCACAGATACGCAGTATTTT. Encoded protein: CASSVRVAGVTDTQYF.

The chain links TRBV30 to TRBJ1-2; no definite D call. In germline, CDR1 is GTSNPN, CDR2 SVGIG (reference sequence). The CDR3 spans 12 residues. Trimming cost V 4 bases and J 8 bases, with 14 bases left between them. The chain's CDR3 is CAWTVQRGGYTF. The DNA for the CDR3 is TGTGCCTGGACCGTGCAGCGAGGGGGCTACACCTTC.

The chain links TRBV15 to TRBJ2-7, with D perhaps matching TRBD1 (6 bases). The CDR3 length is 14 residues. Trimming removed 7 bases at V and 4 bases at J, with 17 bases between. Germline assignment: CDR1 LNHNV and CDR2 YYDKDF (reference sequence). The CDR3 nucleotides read TGTGCCACCAAATCGACAGGCTCTCGATACGAGCAGTACTTC. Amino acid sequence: CATKSTGSRYEQYF.

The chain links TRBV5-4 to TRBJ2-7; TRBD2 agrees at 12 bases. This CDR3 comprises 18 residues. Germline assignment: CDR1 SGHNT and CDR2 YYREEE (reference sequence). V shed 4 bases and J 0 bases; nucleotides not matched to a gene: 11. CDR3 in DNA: TGTGCCAGCAGCCGCCTTACTAGCGGGAGGCCCAACTCCTACGAGCAGTACTTC. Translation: CASSRLTSGRPNSYEQYF. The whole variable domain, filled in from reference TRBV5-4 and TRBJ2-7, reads ETGVTQSPTHLIKTRGQQVTLRCSSQSGHNTVSWYQQALGQGPQFIFQYYREEENGRGNFPPRFSGLQFPNYSSELNVNALELDDSALYLCASSRLTSGRPNSYEQYFGPGTRLTVT.

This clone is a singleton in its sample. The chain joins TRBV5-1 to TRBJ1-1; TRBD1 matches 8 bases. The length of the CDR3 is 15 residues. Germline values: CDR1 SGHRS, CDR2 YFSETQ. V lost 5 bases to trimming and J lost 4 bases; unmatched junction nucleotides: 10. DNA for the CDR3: TGCGCCAGCAGTCCCCACTCGCAGGGGGCCACTGAAGCTTTCTTT. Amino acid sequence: CASSPHSQGATEAFF.

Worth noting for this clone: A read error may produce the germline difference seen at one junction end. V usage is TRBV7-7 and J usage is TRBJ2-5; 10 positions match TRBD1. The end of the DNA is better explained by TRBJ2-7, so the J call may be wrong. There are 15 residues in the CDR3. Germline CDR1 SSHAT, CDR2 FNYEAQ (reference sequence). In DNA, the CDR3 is TGTGCTAGCAGCTTAGGGACAGGGGCCTCCTACGAGCAGTACTTC. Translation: CASSLGTGASYEQYF.

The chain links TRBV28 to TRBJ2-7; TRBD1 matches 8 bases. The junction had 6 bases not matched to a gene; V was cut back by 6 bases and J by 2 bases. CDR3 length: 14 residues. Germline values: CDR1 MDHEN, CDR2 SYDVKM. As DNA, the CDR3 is TGTGCCAGCAGCCCCTACAGGGGGACCTACGAGCAGTACTTC. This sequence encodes CASSPYRGTYEQYF.

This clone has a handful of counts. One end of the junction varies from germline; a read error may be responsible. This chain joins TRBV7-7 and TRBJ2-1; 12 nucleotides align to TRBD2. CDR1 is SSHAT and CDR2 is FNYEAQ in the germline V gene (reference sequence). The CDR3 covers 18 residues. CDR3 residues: CASSSATPSGRAPTEQFF. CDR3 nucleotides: TGTGCTAGCAGCTCGGCCACCCCTAGCGGGAGGGCCCCCACTGAGCAGTTCTTC.

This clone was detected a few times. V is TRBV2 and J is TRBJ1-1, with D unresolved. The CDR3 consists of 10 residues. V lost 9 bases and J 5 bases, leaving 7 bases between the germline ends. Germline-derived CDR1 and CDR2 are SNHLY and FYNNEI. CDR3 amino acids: CASGETEAFF. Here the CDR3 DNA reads TGTGCCAGTGGGGAGACTGAAGCTTTCTTT.

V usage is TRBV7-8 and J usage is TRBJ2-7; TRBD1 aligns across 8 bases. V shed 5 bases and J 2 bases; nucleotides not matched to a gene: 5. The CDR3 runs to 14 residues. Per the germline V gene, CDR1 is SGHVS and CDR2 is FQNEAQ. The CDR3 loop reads CASSPDRGPYEQYF. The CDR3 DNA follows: TGTGCCAGCAGCCCCGACAGGGGTCCCTACGAGCAGTACTTC.

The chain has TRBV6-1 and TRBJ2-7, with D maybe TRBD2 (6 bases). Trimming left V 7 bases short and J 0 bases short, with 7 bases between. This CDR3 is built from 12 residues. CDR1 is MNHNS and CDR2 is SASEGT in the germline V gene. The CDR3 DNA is TGTGCCAGCAAGACTAGCTCCTACGAGCAGTACTTC. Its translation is CASKTSSYEQYF.

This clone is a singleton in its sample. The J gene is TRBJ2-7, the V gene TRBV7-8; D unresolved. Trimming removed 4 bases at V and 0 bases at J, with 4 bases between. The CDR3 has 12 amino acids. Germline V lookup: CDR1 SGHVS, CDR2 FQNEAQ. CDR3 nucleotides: TGTGCCAGCAGCTCAATCTCCTACGAGCAGTACTTC. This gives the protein CASSSISYEQYF.

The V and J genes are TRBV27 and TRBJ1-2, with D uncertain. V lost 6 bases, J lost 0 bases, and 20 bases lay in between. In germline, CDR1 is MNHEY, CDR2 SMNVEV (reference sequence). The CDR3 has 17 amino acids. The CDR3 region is CASSRDGRRSTNYGYTF. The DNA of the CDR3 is TGTGCCAGCAGCCGAGATGGCAGGCGATCTACTAACTATGGCTACACCTTC.

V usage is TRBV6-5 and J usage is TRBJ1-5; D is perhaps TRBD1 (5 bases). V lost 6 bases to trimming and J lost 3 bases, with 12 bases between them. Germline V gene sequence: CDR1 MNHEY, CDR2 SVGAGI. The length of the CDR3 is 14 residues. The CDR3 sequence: CASSSDRINQPQHF. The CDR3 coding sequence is TGTGCCAGCAGCTCCGACAGAATCAATCAGCCCCAGCATTTT.

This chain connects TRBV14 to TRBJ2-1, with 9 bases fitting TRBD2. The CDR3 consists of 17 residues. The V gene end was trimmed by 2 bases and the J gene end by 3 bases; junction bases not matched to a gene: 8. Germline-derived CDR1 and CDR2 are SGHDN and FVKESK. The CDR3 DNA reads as TGTGCCAGCAGCCAATCAAGGCGGGAGGGGATCTACAATGAGCAGTTCTTC. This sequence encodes CASSQSRREGIYNEQFF.

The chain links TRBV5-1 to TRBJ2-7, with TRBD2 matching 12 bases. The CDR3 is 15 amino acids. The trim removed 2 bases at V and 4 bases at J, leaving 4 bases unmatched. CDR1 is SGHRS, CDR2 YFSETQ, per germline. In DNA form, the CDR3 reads TGCGCCAGCAGCTTATGGACTAGCGGGACATACGAGCAGTACTTC. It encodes CASSLWTSGTYEQYF.

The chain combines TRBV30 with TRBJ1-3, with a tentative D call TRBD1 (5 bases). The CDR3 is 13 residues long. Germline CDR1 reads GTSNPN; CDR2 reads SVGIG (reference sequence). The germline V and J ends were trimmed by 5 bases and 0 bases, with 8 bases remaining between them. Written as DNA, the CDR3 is TGTGCCTGGGACAGAGACTCTGGAAACACCATATATTTT. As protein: CAWDRDSGNTIYF.

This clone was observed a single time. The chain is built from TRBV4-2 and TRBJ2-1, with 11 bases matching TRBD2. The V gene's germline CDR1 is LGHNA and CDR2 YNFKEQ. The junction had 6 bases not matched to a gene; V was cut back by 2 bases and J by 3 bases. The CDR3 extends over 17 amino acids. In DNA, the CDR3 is TGTGCCAGCAGCCAACCGGGGACTAGCGGCCTCTACAATGAGCAGTTCTTC. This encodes CASSQPGTSGLYNEQFF.